Each of the 29 T cell receptor beta chains below was sequenced from the same sample in a study of blood T cell repertoires in COVID-19. Sequencing was performed with immunoSEQ multiplex PCR; in TCRdb, only in-frame clones are kept and a portion is missing. The sample has some 190,000 clones, around 83% seen once. Source material: peripheral blood. These receptors came from an older woman with acute or convalescent COVID-19.

The CDR3 bases are TGTGCCAGTAGTATAAGGACAGGGGGAGAGAATCAGCCCCAGCATTTT. Translation gives CASSIRTGGENQPQHF. This chain links TRBV19 with TRBJ1-5, with 10 bases lining up with TRBD1. With 2 bases clipped from V and 4 bases from J, the junction kept 5 bases outside the gene matches. CDR3 length: 16 residues. Germline V gene data show CDR1 as LNHDA and CDR2 as SQIVND (reference sequence).

The V and J genes are TRBV4-2 and TRBJ1-4; TRBD1 matches at 9 bases. The CDR3 totals 16 residues. V gave up 0 bases and J gave up 7 bases; unmatched junction bases: 6. Germline V lookup: CDR1 LGHNA, CDR2 YNFKEQ. Here the CDR3 reads CASSQEILGQGEKLFF. DNA for the CDR3: TGTGCCAGCAGCCAAGAGATTCTGGGACAGGGTGAAAAACTGTTTTTT.

This rearrangement joins TRBV30 to TRBJ1-1; no reliable D call. Germline V gives CDR1 GTSNPN, CDR2 SVGIG (reference sequence). V lost 2 bases to trimming and J lost 4 bases, with 11 bases between them. The CDR3 has 13 amino acids. The CDR3 nucleotides read TGTGCCTGGAGTTCAAGGAGCATCACTGAAGCTTTCTTT. It is translated as CAWSSRSITEAFF.

V is TRBV5-4 and J is TRBJ2-1; 9 nucleotides align to TRBD2. V shed 6 bases and J 5 bases; nucleotides not matched to a gene: 6. Germline CDR1 and CDR2: SGHNT and YYREEE (reference sequence). The CDR3 totals 14 residues. CDR3 sequence reads: CASTAGGRDNEQFF. The CDR3 DNA reads as TGTGCCAGCACCGCCGGCGGGAGGGACAATGAGCAGTTCTTC.

V gene TRBV6-5 combines with J gene TRBJ1-5; D may be TRBD1 (6 bases). The CDR3 extends over 12 amino acids. V lost 8 bases and J 5 bases, leaving 10 bases between the germline ends. Looked up from germline, CDR1 is MNHEY and CDR2 is SVGAGI. CDR3 region: CASGGAHQPQHF. The CDR3 DNA follows: TGTGCCAGCGGGGGCGCCCATCAGCCCCAGCATTTT.

The rearrangement uses TRBV18 and TRBJ2-3; the D gene is possibly TRBD2 (6 bases). CDR3 length: 17 amino acids. V was pared by 5 bases and J by 3 bases, with 21 bases between. Germline CDR1 reads KGHSH; CDR2 reads LQKENI. This CDR3 reads CASSAGLGTPGTDTQYF. The CDR3 bases are TGTGCCAGCTCAGCGGGACTGGGGACCCCTGGGACAGATACGCAGTATTTT.

The chain has TRBV5-1 and TRBJ2-5, with 8 bases that match TRBD1. The CDR3 is 14 residues long. The germline V gene has CDR1 SGHRS and CDR2 YFSETQ. The J segment lost 4 bases and the V segment lost 2 bases, leaving 4 bases of the junction unmatched. The CDR3 loop is CASSLQDRAETQYF. In DNA form, the CDR3 reads TGCGCCAGCAGCTTACAGGACAGGGCAGAGACCCAGTACTTC.

V is TRBV11-3 and J is TRBJ2-5; 7 positions agree with TRBD2. The length of the CDR3 is 16 residues. Germline V lookup: CDR1 SGHNT, CDR2 YENEEA. V gave up 5 bases and J gave up 4 bases; unmatched junction bases: 13. CDR3 sequence reads: CASSLKTSPVGETQYF. Here the CDR3 DNA reads TGTGCCAGCAGCCTCAAGACTAGCCCTGTGGGAGAGACCCAGTACTTC.

As DNA, the CDR3 is TGCGCCAGCAGCTTTCAGGGGGCCACTGAAGCTTTCTTT. Protein: CASSFQGATEAFF. The chain employs TRBV5-1 and TRBJ1-1; TRBD1 aligns across 8 bases. Unmatched junction bases numbered 1, after V lost 2 bases and J lost 4 bases. This CDR3 has 13 residues. Germline V lookup: CDR1 SGHRS, CDR2 YFSETQ.

V and J are TRBV27 and TRBJ2-1; tentative D call: TRBD1 (5 bases). Germline CDR1 MNHEY, CDR2 SMNVEV (reference sequence). V was trimmed by 8 bases and J by 10 bases, leaving 24 bases between them. The CDR3 contains 15 residues. CDR3 loop: CASAALARTSKEQFF. The CDR3 region has the DNA TGTGCCAGCGCGGCCCTGGCTCGGACATCTAAGGAGCAGTTCTTC.

The gene calls are TRBV28 and TRBJ2-5, with a tentative D call TRBD1 (6 bases). CDR1 is MDHEN and CDR2 is SYDVKM in the germline V gene. Trimming shortened V by 8 bases and J by 2 bases, and 27 bases separated the two germline ends. There are 18 residues in the CDR3. The CDR3 reads CASPNSPAPDRRQETQYF. The CDR3 DNA is TGTGCCAGCCCTAACTCCCCCGCGCCGGACAGAAGACAAGAGACCCAGTACTTC.

The chain recombines TRBV29-1 with TRBJ1-1, with a weak D call TRBD1 (6 bases). V dropped 3 bases and J dropped 0 bases, with 11 bases sitting between them. CDR3 length: 14 residues. Germline loops: CDR1 SQVTM, CDR2 ANQGSEA. The CDR3 DNA follows: TGCAGCGTTGACCACAGGGACATGAACACTGAAGCTTTCTTT. Encoded protein: CSVDHRDMNTEAFF.

The CDR3 sequence: CASSFGTEAFF. The CDR3, as DNA: TGTGCCAGCAGCTTCGGGACTGAAGCTTTCTTT. This chain links TRBV5-6 with TRBJ1-1; no clear D. Germline values: CDR1 SGHDT, CDR2 YYEEEE. Trimming took off 2 bases at V and 5 bases at J, with 4 bases between the two ends. The CDR3 has 11 amino acids.

The chain carries TRBV30 and TRBJ1-1; 10 nucleotides line up with TRBD1. The CDR3 spans 13 residues. V trimming: 5 bases; J trimming: 5 bases; junction bases outside the gene matches: 5. Per germline, CDR1 GTSNPN and CDR2 SVGIG (reference sequence). In DNA, the CDR3 is TGTGCCTGGGACAGGGGGCGACGGACTGAAGCTTTCTTT. It encodes CAWDRGRRTEAFF.

The chain couples TRBV5-1 to TRBJ2-5; 8 bases agree with TRBD2. With 3 bases clipped from V and 4 bases from J, the junction kept 5 bases outside the gene matches. CDR1 is SGHRS and CDR2 is YFSETQ in the germline V gene. The CDR3 contains 14 residues. The CDR3: CASSSTAGVETQYF. The CDR3 region has the DNA TGCGCCAGCAGCTCTACAGCGGGAGTAGAGACCCAGTACTTC.

The chain links TRBV18 to TRBJ1-1; 7 positions agree with TRBD1. CDR3 length: 16 residues. Per germline, CDR1 KGHSH and CDR2 LQKENI. The trim removed 0 bases at V and 0 bases at J, leaving 4 bases unmatched. Written as DNA, the CDR3 is TGTGCCAGCTCACCACCGGGACAGCCTCTGAACACTGAAGCTTTCTTT. Translating gives CASSPPGQPLNTEAFF.

The chain joins TRBV30 to TRBJ1-6; D perhaps matches TRBD1 (6 bases). Germline V lookup: CDR1 GTSNPN, CDR2 SVGIG (reference sequence). V shed 2 bases and J shed 9 bases, with 8 bases lying between them. The CDR3 is 12 amino acids. The CDR3: CAWSRTVSPLHF. CDR3 DNA sequence: TGTGCCTGGAGTAGGACAGTTTCACCCCTCCACTTT.

The chain couples TRBV5-1 to TRBJ2-3; D call uncertain. The V end was cut by 1 base, the J end by 2 bases, with 11 bases between. This CDR3 is 15 amino acids long. Germline V gives CDR1 SGHRS, CDR2 YFSETQ. The CDR3 DNA reads TGCGCCAGCAGCTTGTGGGCAGTTAACACAGATACGCAGTATTTT. Amino acids: CASSLWAVNTDTQYF.

The rearrangement joins TRBV3-1 (or the pseudogene TRBV3-2) to TRBJ1-3; D perhaps matches TRBD1 (5 bases). Germline CDR1 reads LGHDT; CDR2 reads YNNKEL (reference sequence). Trimming removed 4 bases from V and 0 bases from J, with 13 bases in between. The CDR3 has 16 amino acids. DNA of the CDR3: TGTGCCAGCAGCCCCAGTGGGGGGGGCTCTGGAAACACCATATATTTT. It yields the protein CASSPSGGGSGNTIYF.

The CDR3 nucleotides read TGTGCCAGCGTCCCTGCAGGACTAGCCTCTCGGGAGCAGTTCTTC. Its protein is CASVPAGLASREQFF. The V and J genes are TRBV6-5 and TRBJ2-1, with 8 bases identical to TRBD2. J gave up 10 bases and V 8 bases, and 16 bases lay outside the gene matches. Germline V gene data show CDR1 as MNHEY and CDR2 as SVGAGI. The CDR3 runs to 15 residues.

The chain carries TRBV2 and TRBJ1-5; D is possibly TRBD1 (5 bases). V was cut by 1 base and J by 4 bases, with 8 bases left in between. The V gene's germline CDR1 is SNHLY and CDR2 FYNNEI. The CDR3 loop spans 14 amino acids. The CDR3 loop reads CASSEESGNQPQHF. CDR3 DNA: TGTGCCAGCAGTGAAGAGTCAGGGAATCAGCCCCAGCATTTT. The variable domain in full, with the rest retrieved from reference TRBV2 and TRBJ1-5, is EPEVTQTPSHQVTQMGQEVILRCVPISNHLYFYWYRQILGQKVEFLVSFYNNEISEKSEIFDDQFSVERPDGSNFTLKIRSTKLEDSAMYFCASSEESGNQPQHFGDGTRLSIL.

This sequence joins TRBV20-1 and TRBJ1-6, with 7 bases matching TRBD1. With V trimmed by 3 bases and J by 5 bases, 7 bases remained unmatched. The CDR3 contains 15 residues. Looked up from germline, CDR1 is DFQATT and CDR2 is SNEGSKA (reference sequence). Written as DNA, the CDR3 is TGCAGTGCTAGTGTTGTTGGGACAGATAATTCACCCCTCCACTTT. It yields the protein CSASVVGTDNSPLHF.

This chain connects TRBV10-3 to TRBJ2-2; 12 bases are a match to TRBD2. Germline CDR1 reads ENHRY; CDR2 reads SYGVKD. The CDR3 spans 16 residues. V lost 7 bases to trimming and J lost 5 bases; unmatched junction nucleotides: 8. CDR3 in amino acids: CAIKPPGTSGTGELFF. In DNA, the CDR3 is TGTGCCATCAAACCCCCTGGGACTAGCGGGACCGGGGAGCTGTTTTTT.

V and J are TRBV2 and TRBJ1-5; D possibly corresponds to TRBD1 (6 bases). CDR1 is SNHLY and CDR2 is FYNNEI in the germline V gene. Trimming stripped 3 bases from V and 0 bases from J, with 9 bases between. This CDR3 spans 15 amino acids. CDR3 nucleotides: TGTGCCAGCAGTGAGGACAGTAATAGCAATCAGCCCCAGCATTTT. It yields the protein CASSEDSNSNQPQHF.

DNA for the CDR3: TGTGCCAGCCGCCAGCGGGAGGGCTACAATGAGCAGTTCTTC. Its protein product is CASRQREGYNEQFF. The V and J genes are TRBV2 and TRBJ2-1, with 10 bases lining up with TRBD2. The germline V gene encodes CDR1 SNHLY and CDR2 FYNNEI. Trimming removed 8 bases from V and 3 bases from J; junction bases left unmatched: 4. This CDR3 is 14 amino acids long.

The J gene is TRBJ2-1, the V gene TRBV11-2; D remains unclear. V was pared by 6 bases and J by 2 bases, with 14 bases between. The CDR3 has 15 amino acids. Germline CDR1 is SGHAT and CDR2 is FQNNGV. CDR3 coding DNA: TGTGCCAGCAGACTTACGAGTTTAACCTACAATGAGCAGTTCTTC. Translated, it gives CASRLTSLTYNEQFF.

The gene calls are TRBV7-3 and TRBJ2-1; 8 bases agree with TRBD1. The CDR3 loop spans 13 amino acids. The germline CDR1 and CDR2 sequences are SGHTA and FQGTGA. The V gene end was trimmed by 2 bases and the J gene end by 9 bases; junction bases not matched to a gene: 3. Here the CDR3 reads CASSLGQGSEQFF. The CDR3 DNA reads TGTGCCAGCAGCTTAGGACAGGGAAGTGAGCAGTTCTTC. The whole variable domain, remainder taken from reference TRBV7-3 and TRBJ2-1, is GAGVSQTPSNKVTEKGKYVELRCDPISGHTALYWYRQSLGQGPEFLIYFQGTGAADDSGLPNDRFFAVRPEGSVSTLKIQRTERGDSAVYLCASSLGQGSEQFFGPGTRLTVL.

The chain is built from TRBV2 and TRBJ2-3, with TRBD2 as a possible D gene (6 bases). Trimming left V 5 bases short and J 2 bases short, with 11 bases between. Germline CDR1 is SNHLY and CDR2 is FYNNEI. The CDR3 length is 14 residues. CDR3 region: CASSQGLPTDTQYF. Here the CDR3 DNA reads TGTGCCAGCAGTCAAGGACTACCCACAGATACGCAGTATTTT. The variable domain in full, completed from reference TRBV2 and TRBJ2-3, reads EPEVTQTPSHQVTQMGQEVILRCVPISNHLYFYWYRQILGQKVEFLVSFYNNEISEKSEIFDDQFSVERPDGSNFTLKIRSTKLEDSAMYFCASSQGLPTDTQYFGPGTRLTVL.

The CDR3 region has the DNA TGTGCCAGCAGCCGAACCCCTAGCGGGAGGGCCCCCGGGGAGCTGTTTTTT. It specifies CASSRTPSGRAPGELFF. This chain joins TRBV3-1 (or the pseudogene TRBV3-2) and TRBJ2-2; 12 nucleotides line up with TRBD2. V gave up 4 bases and J gave up 6 bases; unmatched junction bases: 9. CDR1 and CDR2 from the germline V gene are LGHDT and YNNKEL (reference sequence). This CDR3 is built from 17 residues.